Presented here are 2 T cell receptor beta chains from one specimen sequenced in a study of OX40 agonist ivuxolimab in advanced cancers. The protocol was immunoSEQ multiplex PCR, while the TCRdb copy is restricted to in-frame clones and leaves out a portion. The sample lists some 25,000 clones, 75% to 90% occurring once. The source was CD4+ or CD8+ T cells sorted from blood, collected in a trial of the OX40 agonist ivuxolimab. The receptors were sampled from an adult with an advanced solid tumor such as melanoma, head and neck, liver or kidney cancer.

The chain links TRBV27 to TRBJ2-1, with D uncertain. The CDR3 covers 13 residues. Germline V gene lookup returns CDR1 MNHEY and CDR2 SMNVEV (reference sequence). V lost 7 bases and J 9 bases, leaving 16 bases between the germline ends. The CDR3 DNA reads as TGTGCCAGCAACTCCGGTTCCGCCGGTGAGCAGTTCTTC. It yields the protein CASNSGSAGEQFF.

The chain uses TRBV9 and TRBJ1-1; D unclear. The V end lost 1 base, the J end lost 2 bases, and 6 bases lay between the germline ends. The CDR3 has 13 residues. Germline lookup yields CDR1 SGDLS and CDR2 YYNGEE. Here the CDR3 reads CASSVTDNTEAFF. CDR3 nucleotide sequence: TGTGCCAGCAGCGTAACGGATAACACTGAAGCTTTCTTT.